This T cell receptor beta chain came from a study of cytomegalovirus exposure and HLA in healthy donors. Study-level information: Within an early data release were about 85 million unique TCRs drawn from HLA-typed donors.

This clone was detected once. Its antigen is as yet unknown. The germline V gene encodes CDR1 SGDLS and CDR2 YYNGEE. With 2 bases clipped from V and 4 bases from J, the junction kept 11 bases outside the gene matches. This CDR3 is 16 amino acids long. When sampled, the donors appeared nominally healthy, though they likely had unrecorded immune exposures. Regarding the study as a whole: Segments of the TCR beta V type were, in most cases, productive about 87% or about 30% of the time in an earlier analysis. The majority of TCR sequences were rare, yet some public TCRs appeared in many donors.

PCR was performed using 60 Vbeta and 13 Jbeta primers. The data were produced by immunoSEQ multiplex PCR, yet TCRdb's version contains in-frame clones alone and is incomplete. The sample lists 70,000 to 95,000 clones, less than 80% occurring once. This chain uses TRBV9 with TRBJ1-2, with TRBD1 identical over 7 bases. The specimen sequenced was PBMCs. This receptor was taken from a human donor in good health. CDR3 sequence reads: CASSVTGTEGTYGYTF. CDR3 sequence (DNA): TGTGCCAGCAGCGTTACCGGGACAGAGGGGACCTATGGCTACACCTTC.